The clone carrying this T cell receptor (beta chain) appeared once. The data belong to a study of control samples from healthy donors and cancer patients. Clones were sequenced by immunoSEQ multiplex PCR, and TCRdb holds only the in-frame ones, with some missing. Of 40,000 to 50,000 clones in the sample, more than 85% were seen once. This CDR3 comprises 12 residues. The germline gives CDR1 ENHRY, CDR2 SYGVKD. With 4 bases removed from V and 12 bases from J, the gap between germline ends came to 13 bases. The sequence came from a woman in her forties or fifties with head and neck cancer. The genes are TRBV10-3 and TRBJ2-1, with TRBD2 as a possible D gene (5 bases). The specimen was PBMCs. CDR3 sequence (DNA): TGTGCCATCAGTGTTCTGGGAGAAGGGCAGTTCTTC. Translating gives CAISVLGEGQFF.